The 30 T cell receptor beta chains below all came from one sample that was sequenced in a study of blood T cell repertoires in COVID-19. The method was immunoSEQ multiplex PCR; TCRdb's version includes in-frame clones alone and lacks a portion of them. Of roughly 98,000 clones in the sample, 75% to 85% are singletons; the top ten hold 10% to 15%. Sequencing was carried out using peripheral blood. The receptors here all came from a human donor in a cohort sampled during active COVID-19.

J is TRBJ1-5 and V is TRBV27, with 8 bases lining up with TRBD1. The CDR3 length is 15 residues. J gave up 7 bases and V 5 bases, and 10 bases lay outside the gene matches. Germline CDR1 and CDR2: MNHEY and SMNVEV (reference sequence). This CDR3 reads CASSTLGQGGQPQHF. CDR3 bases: TGTGCCAGCAGTACACTCGGACAGGGCGGGCAGCCCCAGCATTTT.

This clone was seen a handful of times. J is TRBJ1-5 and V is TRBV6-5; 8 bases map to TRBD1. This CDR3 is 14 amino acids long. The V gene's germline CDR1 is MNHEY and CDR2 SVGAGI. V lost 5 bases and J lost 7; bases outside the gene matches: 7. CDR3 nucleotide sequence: TGTGCCAGCAGTCGCAGGGGGCAGGGACAGCCCCAGCATTTT. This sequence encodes CASSRRGQGQPQHF.

CDR3 sequence reads: CASSSGTGGFEQYF. The CDR3 nucleotides read TGTGCCAGCAGCTCCGGGACAGGGGGCTTCGAGCAGTACTTC. The chain carries TRBV28 and TRBJ2-7; 12 bases fit TRBD1. This CDR3 spans 14 amino acids. The germline CDR1 and CDR2 sequences are MDHEN and SYDVKM. J was trimmed by 6 bases and V by 6 bases; bases with no gene match: 6.

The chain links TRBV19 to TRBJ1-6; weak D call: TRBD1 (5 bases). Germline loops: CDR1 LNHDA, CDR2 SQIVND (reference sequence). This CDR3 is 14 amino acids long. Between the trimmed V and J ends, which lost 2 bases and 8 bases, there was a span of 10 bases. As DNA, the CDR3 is TGTGCCAGTAGTATACGGGGGTTCGATTCACCCCTCCACTTT. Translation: CASSIRGFDSPLHF.

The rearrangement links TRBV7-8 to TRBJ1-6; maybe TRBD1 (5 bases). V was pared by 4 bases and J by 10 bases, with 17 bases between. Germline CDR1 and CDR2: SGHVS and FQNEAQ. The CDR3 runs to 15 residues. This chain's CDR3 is CASSYSDRGRSPLHF. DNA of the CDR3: TGTGCCAGCAGCTACTCGGACCGGGGGAGGTCACCCCTCCACTTT.

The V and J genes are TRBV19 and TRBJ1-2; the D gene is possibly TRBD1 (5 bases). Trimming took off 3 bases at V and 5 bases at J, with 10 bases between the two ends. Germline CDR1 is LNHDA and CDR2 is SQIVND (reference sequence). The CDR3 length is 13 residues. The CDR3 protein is CASSILGLYGYTF. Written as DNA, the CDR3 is TGTGCCAGTAGTATTTTGGGGCTGTATGGCTACACCTTC.

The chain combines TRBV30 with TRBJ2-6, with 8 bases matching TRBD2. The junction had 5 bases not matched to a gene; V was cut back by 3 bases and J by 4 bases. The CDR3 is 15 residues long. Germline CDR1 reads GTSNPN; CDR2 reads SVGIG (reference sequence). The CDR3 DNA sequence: TGTGCCTGGAGCCGGGGGGGTAAGGGGGCCAACGTCCTGACTTTC. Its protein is CAWSRGGKGANVLTF.

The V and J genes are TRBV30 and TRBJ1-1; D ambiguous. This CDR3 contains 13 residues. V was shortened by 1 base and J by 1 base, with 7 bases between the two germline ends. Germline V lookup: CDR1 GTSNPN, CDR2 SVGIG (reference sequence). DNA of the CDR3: TGTGCCTGGAGTGCCAGCGCGAACACTGAAGCTTTCTTT. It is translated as CAWSASANTEAFF.

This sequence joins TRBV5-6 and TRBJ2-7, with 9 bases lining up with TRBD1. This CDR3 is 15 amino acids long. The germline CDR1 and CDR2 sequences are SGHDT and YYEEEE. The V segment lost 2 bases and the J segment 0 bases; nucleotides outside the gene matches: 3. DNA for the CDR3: TGTGCCAGCAGCTTCGTGACAGGGGGCTCCTACGAGCAGTACTTC. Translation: CASSFVTGGSYEQYF.

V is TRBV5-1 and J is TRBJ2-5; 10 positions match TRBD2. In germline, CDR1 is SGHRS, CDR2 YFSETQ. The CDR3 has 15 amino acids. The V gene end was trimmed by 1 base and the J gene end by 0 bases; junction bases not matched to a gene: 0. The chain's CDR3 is CASSLTSGNQETQYF. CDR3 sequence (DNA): TGCGCCAGCAGCTTGACTAGCGGGAACCAAGAGACCCAGTACTTC.

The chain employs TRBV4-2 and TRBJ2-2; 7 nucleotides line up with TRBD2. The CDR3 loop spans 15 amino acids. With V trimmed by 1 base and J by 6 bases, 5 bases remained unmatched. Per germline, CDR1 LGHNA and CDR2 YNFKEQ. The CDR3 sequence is CASSQGGRAAGELFF. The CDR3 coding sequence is TGTGCCAGCAGCCAAGGGGGGAGGGCCGCCGGGGAGCTGTTTTTT.

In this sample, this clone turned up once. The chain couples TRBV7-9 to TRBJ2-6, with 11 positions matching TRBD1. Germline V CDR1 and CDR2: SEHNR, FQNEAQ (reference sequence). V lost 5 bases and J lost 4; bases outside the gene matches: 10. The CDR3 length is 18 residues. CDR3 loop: CASSPRTGGVLGANVLTF. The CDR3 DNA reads TGTGCCAGCAGCCCCCGGACAGGGGGCGTCTTGGGGGCCAACGTCCTGACTTTC.

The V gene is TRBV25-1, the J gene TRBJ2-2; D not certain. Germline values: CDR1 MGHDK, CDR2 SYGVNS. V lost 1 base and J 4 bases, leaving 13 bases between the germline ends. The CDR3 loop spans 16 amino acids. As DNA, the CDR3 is TGTGCCAGCAGTGAATCAAAGGCGGCGAGCACCGGGGAGCTGTTTTTT. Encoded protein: CASSESKAASTGELFF.

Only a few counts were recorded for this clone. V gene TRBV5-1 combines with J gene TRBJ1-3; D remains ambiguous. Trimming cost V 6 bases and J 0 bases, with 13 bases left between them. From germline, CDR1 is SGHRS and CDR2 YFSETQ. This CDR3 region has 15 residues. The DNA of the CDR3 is TGCGCCAGCAAGGAGATACCCCTCTCTGGAAACACCATATATTTT. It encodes CASKEIPLSGNTIYF. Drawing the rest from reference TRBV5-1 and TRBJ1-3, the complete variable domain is KAGVTQTPRYLIKTRGQQVTLSCSPISGHRSVSWYQQTPGQGLQFLFEYFSETQRNKGNFPGRFSGRQFSNSRSEMNVSTLELGDSALYLCASKEIPLSGNTIYFGEGSWLTVV.

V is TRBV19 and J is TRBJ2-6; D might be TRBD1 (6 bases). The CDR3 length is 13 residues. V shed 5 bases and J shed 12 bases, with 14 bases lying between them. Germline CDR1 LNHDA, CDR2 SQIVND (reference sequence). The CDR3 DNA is TGTGCCAGTAGTTCATGGACAGACTCCGTCCTGACTTTC. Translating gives CASSSWTDSVLTF.

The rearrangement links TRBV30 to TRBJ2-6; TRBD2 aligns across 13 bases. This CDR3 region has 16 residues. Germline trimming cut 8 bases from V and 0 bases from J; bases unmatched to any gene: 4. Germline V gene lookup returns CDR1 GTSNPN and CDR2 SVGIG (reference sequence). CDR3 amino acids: CAGGLAGDSGANVLTF. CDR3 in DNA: TGTGCCGGCGGACTAGCGGGAGACTCTGGGGCCAACGTCCTGACTTTC.

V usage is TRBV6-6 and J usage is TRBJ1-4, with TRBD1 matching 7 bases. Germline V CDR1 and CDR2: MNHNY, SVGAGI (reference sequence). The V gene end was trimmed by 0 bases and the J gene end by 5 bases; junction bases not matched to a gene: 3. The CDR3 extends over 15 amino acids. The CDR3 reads CASSYSGQQNEKLFF. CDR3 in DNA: TGTGCCAGCAGTTACTCGGGACAGCAGAATGAAAAACTGTTTTTT.

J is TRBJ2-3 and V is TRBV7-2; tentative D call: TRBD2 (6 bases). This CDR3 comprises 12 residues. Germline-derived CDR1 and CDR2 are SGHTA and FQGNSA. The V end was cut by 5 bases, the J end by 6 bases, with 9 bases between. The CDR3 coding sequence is TGTGCCAGCAGCCGGAGGGTGGATACGCAGTATTTT. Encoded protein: CASSRRVDTQYF.

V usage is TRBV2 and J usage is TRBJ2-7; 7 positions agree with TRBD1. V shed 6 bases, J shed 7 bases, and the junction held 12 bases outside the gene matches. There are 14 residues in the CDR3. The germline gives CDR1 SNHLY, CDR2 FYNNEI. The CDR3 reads CASRYRDSFGEQYF. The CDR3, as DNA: TGTGCCAGCAGGTACCGGGACAGTTTCGGGGAGCAGTACTTC.

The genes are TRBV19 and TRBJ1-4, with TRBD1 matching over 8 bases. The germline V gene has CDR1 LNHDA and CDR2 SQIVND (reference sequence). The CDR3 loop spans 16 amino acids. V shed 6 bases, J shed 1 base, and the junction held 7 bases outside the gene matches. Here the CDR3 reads CASSTPGGGTNEKLFF. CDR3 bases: TGTGCCAGTAGCACCCCAGGGGGCGGAACTAATGAAAAACTGTTTTTT.

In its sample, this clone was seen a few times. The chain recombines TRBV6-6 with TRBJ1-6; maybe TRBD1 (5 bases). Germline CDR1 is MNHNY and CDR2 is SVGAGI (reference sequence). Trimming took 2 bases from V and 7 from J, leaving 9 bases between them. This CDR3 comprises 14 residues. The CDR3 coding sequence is TGTGCCAGCAGTTACGAAGGGGCGAATTCACCCCTCCACTTT. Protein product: CASSYEGANSPLHF.

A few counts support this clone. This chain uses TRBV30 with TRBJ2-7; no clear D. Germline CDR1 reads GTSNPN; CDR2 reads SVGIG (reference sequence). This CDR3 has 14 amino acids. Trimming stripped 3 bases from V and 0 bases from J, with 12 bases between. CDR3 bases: TGTGCCTGGAGATCAACAGCATACTCCTACGAGCAGTACTTC. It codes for CAWRSTAYSYEQYF.

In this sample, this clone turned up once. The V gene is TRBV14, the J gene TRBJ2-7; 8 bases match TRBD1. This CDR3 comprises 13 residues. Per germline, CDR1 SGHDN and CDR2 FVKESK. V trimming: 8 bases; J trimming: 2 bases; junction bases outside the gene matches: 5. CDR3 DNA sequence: TGTGCCAGCCAGCAGACAGGGGCCTACGAGCAGTACTTC. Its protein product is CASQQTGAYEQYF.

The CDR3 sequence: CASKDQGTGYTF. In DNA, the CDR3 is TGTGCCAGCAAAGACCAGGGTACTGGCTACACCTTC. This rearrangement joins TRBV6-6 to TRBJ1-2; TRBD1 is a possible D gene (5 bases). V lost 7 bases and J lost 7, with 13 bases in between. Germline lookup yields CDR1 MNHNY and CDR2 SVGAGI (reference sequence). This CDR3 spans 12 amino acids.

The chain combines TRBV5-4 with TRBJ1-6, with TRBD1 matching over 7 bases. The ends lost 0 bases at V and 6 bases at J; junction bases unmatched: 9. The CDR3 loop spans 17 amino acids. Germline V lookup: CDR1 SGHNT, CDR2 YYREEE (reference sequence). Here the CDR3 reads CASSLGWGQQINSPLHF. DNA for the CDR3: TGTGCCAGCAGCTTGGGCTGGGGACAGCAGATTAATTCACCCCTCCACTTT.

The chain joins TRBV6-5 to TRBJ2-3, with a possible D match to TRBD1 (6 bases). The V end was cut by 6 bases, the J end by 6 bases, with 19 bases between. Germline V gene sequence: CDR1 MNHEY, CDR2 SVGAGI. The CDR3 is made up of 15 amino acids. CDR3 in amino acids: CASRGVEGTGDTQYF. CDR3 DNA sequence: TGTGCCAGCAGGGGGGTAGAAGGCACAGGGGATACGCAGTATTTT.

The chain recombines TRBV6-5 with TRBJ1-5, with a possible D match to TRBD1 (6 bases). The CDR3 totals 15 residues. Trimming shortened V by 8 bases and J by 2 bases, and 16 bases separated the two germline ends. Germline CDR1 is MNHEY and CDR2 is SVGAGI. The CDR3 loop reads CASHRGGAGNQPQHF. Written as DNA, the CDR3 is TGTGCCAGCCACCGGGGGGGGGCTGGCAATCAGCCCCAGCATTTT.

CDR3 loop: CASSFDRFTGELFF. As DNA, the CDR3 is TGTGCCAGCAGCTTTGACAGATTTACCGGGGAGCTGTTTTTT. The J gene is TRBJ2-2, the V gene TRBV5-4, with D perhaps matching TRBD1 (5 bases). The CDR3 sequence is 14 residues long. Trimming cost V 2 bases and J 5 bases, with 10 bases left between them. Germline assignment: CDR1 SGHNT and CDR2 YYREEE (reference sequence). Complete variable domain (other parts from reference TRBV5-4 and TRBJ2-2): ETGVTQSPTHLIKTRGQQVTLRCSSQSGHNTVSWYQQALGQGPQFIFQYYREEENGRGNFPPRFSGLQFPNYSSELNVNALELDDSALYLCASSFDRFTGELFFGEGSRLTVL.

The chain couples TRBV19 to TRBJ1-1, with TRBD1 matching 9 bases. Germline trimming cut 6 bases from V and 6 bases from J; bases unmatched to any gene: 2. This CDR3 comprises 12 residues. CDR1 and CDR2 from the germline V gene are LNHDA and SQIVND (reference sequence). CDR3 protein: CASSGQGSEAFF. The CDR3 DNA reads TGTGCCAGTAGCGGACAGGGGTCTGAAGCTTTCTTT.

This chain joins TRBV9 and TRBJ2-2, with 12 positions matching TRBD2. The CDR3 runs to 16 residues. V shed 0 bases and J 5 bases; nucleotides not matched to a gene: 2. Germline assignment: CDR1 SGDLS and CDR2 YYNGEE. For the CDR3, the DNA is TGTGCCAGCAGCGTAGAAGGACTAGCGGGGACCGGGGAGCTGTTTTTT. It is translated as CASSVEGLAGTGELFF.